These T cell receptor beta chains were read from a single sample in a study of regulatory T cells in long-lasting Graves disease. TCRdb recomputed calls from the multiplex PCR reads with MiXCR, one row per CDR3 protein. The table lists about 400,000 distinct CDR3 sequences, 20% to 25% of them singletons. The source material was peripheral blood mononuclear cells (PBMCs), sampled when the disease was refractory, from a patient treated with antithyroid drugs. The receptor set was obtained from a female donor with Graves disease. Each CDR3 is given with its conserved first and last residue. A D gene is named only where the DNA matches it firmly.

TRBJ1-4 . TRBV5-1 CASSPGTTTNEKLFF
TRBJ2-5 TRBD2 TRBV7-9 CASSLSGRSVQETQYF
TRBJ1-1 . TRBV5-1 CASRSLPGGSSEAFF
TRBJ1-1 TRBD1 TRBV2 CASRQMTGVNTEAFF
TRBJ1-1 . TRBV7-9 CASSTRDTVNTEAFF
TRBJ2-7 . TRBV19 CASSIDKLATYEQYF
TRBJ2-2 . TRBV6-2/TRBV6-3 CASRVGAGELFF
TRBJ2-2 . TRBV28 CASSTGLGAGELFF
TRBJ2-6 . TRBV13 CASSLDGLRSGANVLTF
TRBJ2-1 . TRBV14 CASSASGGRGYNEQFF
TRBJ2-1 . TRBV5-1 CASSPTSYNEQFF
TRBJ2-7 TRBD1 TRBV7-2 CASSPGQGYHEQYF
TRBJ2-2 . TRBV25-1 CASSDYFSGELFF
TRBJ2-2 . TRBV29-1 CSVLGPGDTNTGELFF
TRBJ2-3 TRBD1 TRBV19 CASSMAGTGVRDTQYF
TRBJ2-7 . TRBV20-1 CSAKGGYEQYF
TRBJ2-7 . TRBV7-9 CASSNRQQSYEQYF
TRBJ1-5 . TRBV6-1 CASSEALTGSGQPQHF
TRBJ2-1 TRBD2 TRBV24-1 CATRTRGLSYNEQFF
TRBJ2-1 TRBD2 TRBV4-2 CASSQEGSPWLAVSYNEQFF
TRBJ1-5 TRBD1 TRBV18 CASSPETGGQQPQHF
TRBJ2-7 TRBD1 TRBV20-1 CSASQGQEVYEQYF
TRBJ1-1 . TRBV19 CASRQADTEAFF
TRBJ2-2 TRBD2 TRBV6-1 CASAASGRANTGELFF
TRBJ1-5 TRBD1 TRBV6-5 CASSYLDRVVVQPQHF
TRBJ2-1 TRBD1 TRBV24-1 CATSDSGTVYNEQFF
TRBJ2-5 TRBD2 TRBV7-2 CASSLQASGIRETQYF
TRBJ2-4 TRBD2 TRBV27 CASRVFREGNIQYF
TRBJ1-5 TRBD1 TRBV5-8 CASSILWTGVGSNQPQHF
TRBJ1-1 . TRBV30 CAWRVARIEAFF
TRBJ1-4 TRBD1 TRBV7-3 CASSLTGGPSEKLFF
TRBJ2-7 TRBD2 TRBV20-1 CSAQRTSGLYEQYF
TRBJ2-7 TRBD2 TRBV7-9 CASSLTLATSWGEQYF
TRBJ2-3 TRBD1 TRBV6-2/TRBV6-3 CASSSTGIADTQYF
TRBJ1-2 . TRBV5-6 CASSPGGGNYGYTF
TRBJ1-1 TRBD1 TRBV18 CASSSNRGEGTEAFF
TRBJ1-3 . TRBV5-1 CASSLGLGNTIYF
TRBJ1-1 TRBD1 TRBV30 CAWTGQGVTEAFF
TRBJ2-2 . TRBV30 CAWSFVRGPIGELFF
TRBJ1-2 TRBD1 TRBV6-1 CASSPGGALGYTF
TRBJ1-1 . TRBV12-3/TRBV12-4 CASSPRGGISEAFF
TRBJ2-2 . TRBV2 CASSLWQPNTGELFF
TRBJ1-1 . TRBV19 CASSIGPGEATEAFF
TRBJ2-2 . TRBV19 CASTLDLGGELFF
TRBJ2-7 . TRBV7-8 CASSSDTVYEQYF
TRBJ1-2 . TRBV7-9 CASCAPDDPNGYTF
TRBJ1-2 . TRBV20-1 CSAPRPKGNYGYTF
TRBJ2-7 . TRBV27 CASSLYRDNSYEQYF
TRBJ2-1 . TRBV7-8 CASSRGAPRGLEQFF
TRBJ2-2 . TRBV12-3/TRBV12-4 CASRRRVTDTGELFF
TRBJ2-5 . TRBV7-8 CASRLQETQYF
TRBJ2-7 . TRBV18 CASSPMGDEQYF
TRBJ2-7 . TRBV29-1 CSVRGLTYEQYF
TRBJ2-5 TRBD2 TRBV11-2 CASSFRVRGGSGGETQYF
TRBJ2-7 TRBD1 TRBV28 CASSPNGAGQGIDEQYF
TRBJ2-5 . TRBV20-1 CSALVFRDGKETQYF
TRBJ2-1 TRBD2 TRBV12-5 CASGLIGLAASVDEQFF
TRBJ1-2 TRBD1 TRBV12-3/TRBV12-4 CASSLIAGGTYGYTF
TRBJ1-5 . TRBV20-1 CSARDRPSNQPQHF
TRBJ2-7 TRBD2 TRBV20-1 CSARDSASGIYEQYF